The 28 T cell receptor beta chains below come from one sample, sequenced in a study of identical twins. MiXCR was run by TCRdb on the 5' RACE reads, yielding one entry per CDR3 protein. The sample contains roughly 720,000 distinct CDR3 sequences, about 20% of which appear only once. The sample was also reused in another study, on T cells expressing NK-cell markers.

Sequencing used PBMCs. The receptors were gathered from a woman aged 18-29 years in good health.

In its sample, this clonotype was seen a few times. CDR3 region: CASSQTSGTDTQYF. The CDR3 DNA sequence: TGTGCCAGCAGTCAGACTAGCGGGACAGATACGCAGTATTTT. The chain has TRBV12-3 or TRBV12-4 and TRBJ2-3, with 10 positions matching TRBD2. The V and J ends lost 5 bases and 3 bases, in that order; junction bases with no gene match: 2. This CDR3 comprises 14 residues.

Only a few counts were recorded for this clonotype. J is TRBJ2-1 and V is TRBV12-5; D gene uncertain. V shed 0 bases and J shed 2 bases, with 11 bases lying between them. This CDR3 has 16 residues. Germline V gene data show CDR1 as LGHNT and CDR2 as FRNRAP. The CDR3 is CASGLVARGPYNEQFF. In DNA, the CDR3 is TGTGCTAGTGGTTTGGTCGCTCGCGGACCCTACAATGAGCAGTTCTTC.

The CDR3 DNA reads as TGTGCCACCAGCAGACCGGGACTAGCTGCGGGCGAGCAGTACTTC. Translated: CATSRPGLAAGEQYF. The chain employs TRBV15 and TRBJ2-7; 9 bases match TRBD2. The trim removed 2 bases at V and 6 bases at J, leaving 8 bases unmatched. This CDR3 region has 15 residues. Germline CDR1 reads LNHNV; CDR2 reads YYDKDF (reference sequence).

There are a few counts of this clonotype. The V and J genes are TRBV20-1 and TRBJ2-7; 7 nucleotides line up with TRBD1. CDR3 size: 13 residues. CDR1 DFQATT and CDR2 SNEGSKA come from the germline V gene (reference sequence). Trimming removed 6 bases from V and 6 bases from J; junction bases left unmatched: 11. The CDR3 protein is CSARGQAQGEQYF. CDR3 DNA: TGCAGTGCACGAGGACAGGCTCAGGGCGAGCAGTACTTC.

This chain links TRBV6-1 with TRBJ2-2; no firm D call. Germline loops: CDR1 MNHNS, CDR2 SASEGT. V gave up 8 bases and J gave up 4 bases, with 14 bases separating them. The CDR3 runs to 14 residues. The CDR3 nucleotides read TGTGCCAGCGGCATTTCAACCTTCACCGGGGAGCTGTTTTTT. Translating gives CASGISTFTGELFF.

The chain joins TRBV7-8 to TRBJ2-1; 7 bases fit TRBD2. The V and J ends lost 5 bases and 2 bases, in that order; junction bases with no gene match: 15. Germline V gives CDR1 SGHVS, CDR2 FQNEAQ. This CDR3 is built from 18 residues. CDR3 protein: CASSAGERAGEAYNEQFF. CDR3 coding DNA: TGTGCCAGCAGCGCTGGAGAGCGGGCGGGAGAGGCCTACAATGAGCAGTTCTTC.

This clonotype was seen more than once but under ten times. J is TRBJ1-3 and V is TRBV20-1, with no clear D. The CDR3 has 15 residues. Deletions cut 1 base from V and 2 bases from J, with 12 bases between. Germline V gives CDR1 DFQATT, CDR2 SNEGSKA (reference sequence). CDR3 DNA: TGCAGTGCTAGAGGGCACTTGGTGCCTGGAAACACCATATATTTT. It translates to CSARGHLVPGNTIYF.

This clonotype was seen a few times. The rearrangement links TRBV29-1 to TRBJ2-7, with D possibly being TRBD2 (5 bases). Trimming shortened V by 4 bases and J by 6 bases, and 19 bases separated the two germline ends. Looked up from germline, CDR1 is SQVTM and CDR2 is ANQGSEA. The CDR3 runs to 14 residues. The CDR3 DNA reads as TGCAGCGTTGTAGGACTGGGCTTTTCTGGCGAGCAGTACTTC. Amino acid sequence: CSVVGLGFSGEQYF.

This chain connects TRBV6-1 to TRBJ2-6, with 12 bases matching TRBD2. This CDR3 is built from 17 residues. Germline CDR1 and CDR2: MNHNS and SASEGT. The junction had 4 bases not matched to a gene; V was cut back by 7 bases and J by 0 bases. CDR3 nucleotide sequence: TGTGCCAGCACCCGGACTAGCGGGGCCTCTGGGGCCAACGTCCTGACTTTC. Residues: CASTRTSGASGANVLTF.

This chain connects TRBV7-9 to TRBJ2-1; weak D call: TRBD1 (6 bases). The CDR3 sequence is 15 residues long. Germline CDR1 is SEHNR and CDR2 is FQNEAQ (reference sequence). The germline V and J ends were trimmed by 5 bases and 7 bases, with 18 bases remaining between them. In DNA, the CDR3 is TGTGCCAGCAGCACCACCGGGACACCGGGGAATGAGCAGTTCTTC. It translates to CASSTTGTPGNEQFF.

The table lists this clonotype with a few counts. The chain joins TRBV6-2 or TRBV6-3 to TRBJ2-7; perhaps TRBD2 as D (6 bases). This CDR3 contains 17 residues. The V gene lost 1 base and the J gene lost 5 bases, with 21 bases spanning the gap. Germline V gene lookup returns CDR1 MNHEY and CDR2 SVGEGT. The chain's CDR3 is CASSYWDLAMVSHEQYF. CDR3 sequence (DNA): TGTGCCAGCAGTTACTGGGACCTAGCGATGGTGTCCCACGAGCAGTACTTC.

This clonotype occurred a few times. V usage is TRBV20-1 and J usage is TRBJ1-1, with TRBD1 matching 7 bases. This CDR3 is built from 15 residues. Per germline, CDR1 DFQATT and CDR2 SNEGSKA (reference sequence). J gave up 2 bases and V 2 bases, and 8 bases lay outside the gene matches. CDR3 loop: CSARIMGQFNTEAFF. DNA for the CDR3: TGCAGTGCTAGAATCATGGGACAGTTTAACACTGAAGCTTTCTTT.

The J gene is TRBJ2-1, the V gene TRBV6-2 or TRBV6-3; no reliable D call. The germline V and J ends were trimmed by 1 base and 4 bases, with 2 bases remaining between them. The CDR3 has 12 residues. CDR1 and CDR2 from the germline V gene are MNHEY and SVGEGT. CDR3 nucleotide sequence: TGTGCCAGCAGTTACTGGTACAATGAGCAGTTCTTC. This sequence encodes CASSYWYNEQFF.

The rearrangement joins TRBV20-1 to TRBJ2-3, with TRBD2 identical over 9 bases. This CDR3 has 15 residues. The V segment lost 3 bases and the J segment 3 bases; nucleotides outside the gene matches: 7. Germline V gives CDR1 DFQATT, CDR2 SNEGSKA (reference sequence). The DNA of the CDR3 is TGCAGTGCTAGTGGTCCTAGCGGGGTGACAGATACGCAGTATTTT. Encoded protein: CSASGPSGVTDTQYF.

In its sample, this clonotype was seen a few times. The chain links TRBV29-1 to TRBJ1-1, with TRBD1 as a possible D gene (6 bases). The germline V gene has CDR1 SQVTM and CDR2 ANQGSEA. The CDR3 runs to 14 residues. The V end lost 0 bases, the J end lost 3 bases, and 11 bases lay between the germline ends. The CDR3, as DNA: TGCAGCGTTGAAGATCCCGAGGGGGACACTGAAGCTTTCTTT. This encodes CSVEDPEGDTEAFF.

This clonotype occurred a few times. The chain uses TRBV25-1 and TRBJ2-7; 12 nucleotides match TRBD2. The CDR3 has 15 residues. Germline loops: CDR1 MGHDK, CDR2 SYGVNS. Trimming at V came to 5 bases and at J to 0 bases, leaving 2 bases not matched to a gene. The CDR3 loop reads CASSWTSGISYEQYF. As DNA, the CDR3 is TGTGCCAGCAGTTGGACTAGCGGGATCTCCTACGAGCAGTACTTC.

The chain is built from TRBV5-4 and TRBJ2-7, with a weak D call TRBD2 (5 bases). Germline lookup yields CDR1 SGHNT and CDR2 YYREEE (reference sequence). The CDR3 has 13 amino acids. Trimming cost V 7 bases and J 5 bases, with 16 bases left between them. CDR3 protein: CASGLGNSNEQYF. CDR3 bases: TGTGCCAGCGGACTCGGTAATTCCAACGAGCAGTACTTC.

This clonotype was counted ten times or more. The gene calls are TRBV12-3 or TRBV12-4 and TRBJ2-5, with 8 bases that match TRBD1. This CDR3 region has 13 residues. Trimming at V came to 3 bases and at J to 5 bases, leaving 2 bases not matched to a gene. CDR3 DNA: TGTGCCAGCAGTTTTTCAGGGGGCGAGACCCAGTACTTC. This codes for CASSFSGGETQYF.

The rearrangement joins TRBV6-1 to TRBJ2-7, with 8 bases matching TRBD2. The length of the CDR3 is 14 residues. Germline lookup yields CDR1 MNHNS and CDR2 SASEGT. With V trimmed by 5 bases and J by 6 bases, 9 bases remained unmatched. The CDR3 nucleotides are TGTGCCAGCAGTAAAACCGGGACTAGTAGCGAGCAGTACTTC. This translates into CASSKTGTSSEQYF.

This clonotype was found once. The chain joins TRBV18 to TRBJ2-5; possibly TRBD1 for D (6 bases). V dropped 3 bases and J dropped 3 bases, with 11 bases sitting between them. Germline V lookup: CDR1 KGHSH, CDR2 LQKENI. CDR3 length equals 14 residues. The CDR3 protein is CASSPPAGEETQYF. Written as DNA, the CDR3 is TGTGCCAGCTCACCCCCCGCAGGGGAAGAGACCCAGTACTTC.

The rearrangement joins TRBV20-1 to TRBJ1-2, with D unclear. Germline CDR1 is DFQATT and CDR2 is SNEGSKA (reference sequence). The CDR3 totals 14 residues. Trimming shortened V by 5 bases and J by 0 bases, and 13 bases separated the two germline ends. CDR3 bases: TGCAGTGCTCCGCCTACCGGTTCTAACTATGGCTACACCTTC. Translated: CSAPPTGSNYGYTF.

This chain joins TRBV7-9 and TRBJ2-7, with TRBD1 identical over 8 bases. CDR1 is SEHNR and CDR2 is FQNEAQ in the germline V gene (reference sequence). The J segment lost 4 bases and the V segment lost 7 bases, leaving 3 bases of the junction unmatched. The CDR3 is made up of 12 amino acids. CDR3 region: CASTGGKYEQYF. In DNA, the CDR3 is TGTGCCAGCACAGGGGGCAAGTACGAGCAGTACTTC.

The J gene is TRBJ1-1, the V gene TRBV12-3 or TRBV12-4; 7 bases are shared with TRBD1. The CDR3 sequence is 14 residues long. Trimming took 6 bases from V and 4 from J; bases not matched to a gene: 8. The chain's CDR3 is CASRSRTGSTEAFF. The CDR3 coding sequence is TGTGCCAGCAGAAGCCGGACAGGCTCCACTGAAGCTTTCTTT.

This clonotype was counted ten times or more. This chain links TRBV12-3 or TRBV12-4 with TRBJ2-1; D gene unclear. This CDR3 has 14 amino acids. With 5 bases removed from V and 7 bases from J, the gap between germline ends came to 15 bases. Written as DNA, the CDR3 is TGTGCCAGCAGTCCACAACGGGTGGCGAATGAGCAGTTCTTC. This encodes CASSPQRVANEQFF.

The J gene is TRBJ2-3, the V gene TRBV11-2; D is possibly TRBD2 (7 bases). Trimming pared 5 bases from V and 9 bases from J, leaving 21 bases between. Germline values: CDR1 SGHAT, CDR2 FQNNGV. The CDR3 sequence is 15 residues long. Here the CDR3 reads CASSPGGGGFATQYF. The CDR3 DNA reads TGTGCCAGCAGCCCCGGGGGAGGGGGTTTCGCCACGCAGTATTTT. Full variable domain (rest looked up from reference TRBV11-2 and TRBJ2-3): EAGVAQSPRYKIIEKRQSVAFWCNPISGHATLYWYQQILGQGPKLLIQFQNNGVVDDSQLPKDRFSAERLKGVDSTLKIQPAKLEDSAVYLCASSPGGGGFATQYFGPGTRLTVL.

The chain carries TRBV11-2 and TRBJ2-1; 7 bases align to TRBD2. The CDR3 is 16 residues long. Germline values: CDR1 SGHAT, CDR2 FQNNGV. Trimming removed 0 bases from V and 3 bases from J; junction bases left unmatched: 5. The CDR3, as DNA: TGTGCCAGCAGCTTAGATGGCGGGGGTGGCTACAATGAGCAGTTCTTC. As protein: CASSLDGGGGYNEQFF.

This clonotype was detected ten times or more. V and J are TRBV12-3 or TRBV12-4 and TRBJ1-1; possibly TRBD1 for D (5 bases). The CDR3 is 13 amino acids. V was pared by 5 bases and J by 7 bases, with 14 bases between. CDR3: CASSLLGVDEAFF. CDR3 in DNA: TGTGCCAGCAGTCTCTTGGGGGTCGATGAAGCTTTCTTT.

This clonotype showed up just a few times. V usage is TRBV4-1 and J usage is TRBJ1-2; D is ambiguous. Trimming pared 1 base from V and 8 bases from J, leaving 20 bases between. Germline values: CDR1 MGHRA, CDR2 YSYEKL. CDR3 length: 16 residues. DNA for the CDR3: TGCGCCAGCAGCCAAGGCCCTGTTTCGGGGAAGCAGGGCTACACCTTC. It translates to CASSQGPVSGKQGYTF.